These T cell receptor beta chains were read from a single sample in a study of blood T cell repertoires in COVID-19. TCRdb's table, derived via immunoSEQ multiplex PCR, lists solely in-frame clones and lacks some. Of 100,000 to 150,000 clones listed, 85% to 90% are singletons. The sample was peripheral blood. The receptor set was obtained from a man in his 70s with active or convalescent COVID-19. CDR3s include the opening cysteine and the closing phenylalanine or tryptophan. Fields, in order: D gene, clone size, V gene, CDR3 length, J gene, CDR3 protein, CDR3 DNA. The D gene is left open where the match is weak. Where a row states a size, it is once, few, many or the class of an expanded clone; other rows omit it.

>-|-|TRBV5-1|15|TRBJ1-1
CASSFASQGNTEAFF
TGCGCCAGCAGCTTCGCTAGTCAGGGGAACACTGAAGCTTTCTTT
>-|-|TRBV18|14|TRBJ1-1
CASSPGDMNTEAFF
TGTGCCAGCTCACCGGGGGACATGAACACTGAAGCTTTCTTT
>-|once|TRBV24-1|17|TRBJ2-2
CATSDATGRKNTGELFF
TGTGCCACCAGTGATGCGACAGGGAGGAAGAACACCGGGGAGCTGTTTTTT
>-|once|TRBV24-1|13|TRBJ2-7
CATSDSRGYEQYF
TGTGCCACCAGTGATTCCAGGGGCTACGAGCAGTACTTC
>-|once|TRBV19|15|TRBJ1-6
CATSRGLGDNSPLHF
TGTGCTACTAGCCGGGGACTGGGAGATAATTCACCCCTCCACTTT
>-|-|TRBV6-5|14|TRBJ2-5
CASKEQHLKETQYF
TGTGCCAGCAAAGAACAACACCTGAAAGAGACCCAGTACTTC
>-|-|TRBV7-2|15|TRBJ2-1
CASSLSQGGYNEQFF
TGTGCCAGCAGCTTAAGCCAGGGGGGCTACAATGAGCAGTTCTTC
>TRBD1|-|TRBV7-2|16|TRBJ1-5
CASSSGQGVYNQPQHF
TGTGCCAGCAGCTCAGGACAGGGGGTATACAATCAGCCCCAGCATTTT
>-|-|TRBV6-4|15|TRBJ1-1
CASSDSIGENTEAFF
TGTGCCAGCAGTGACTCGATCGGAGAGAACACTGAAGCTTTCTTT
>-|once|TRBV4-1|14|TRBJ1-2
CASSDDRTSLGYTF
TGCGCCAGCAGCGATGACAGGACCTCTCTGGGCTACACCTTC
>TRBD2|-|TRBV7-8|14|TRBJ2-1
CASSLSGTSNEQFF
TGTGCCAGCAGCTTATCCGGGACTAGCAATGAGCAGTTCTTC
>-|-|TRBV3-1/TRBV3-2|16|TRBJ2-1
CASSQITGVSYNEQFF
TGTGCCAGCAGCCAAATCACGGGAGTTTCCTACAATGAGCAGTTCTTC
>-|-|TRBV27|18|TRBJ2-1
CASSSSPASGGVRVEQFF
TGTGCCAGCAGTTCGTCCCCCGCAAGCGGAGGGGTCAGGGTTGAGCAGTTCTTC
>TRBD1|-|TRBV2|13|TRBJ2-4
CASSEPTGNIQYF
TGTGCCAGCAGTGAGCCGACAGGGAACATTCAGTACTTC
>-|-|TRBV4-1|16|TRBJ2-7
CASSQVVVGGSYEQYF
TGCGCCAGCAGCCAAGTTGTGGTTGGCGGGTCCTACGAGCAGTACTTC
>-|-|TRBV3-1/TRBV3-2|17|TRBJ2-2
CASSQELNSGFTGELFF
TGTGCCAGCAGCCAAGAACTGAACAGCGGTTTTACCGGGGAGCTGTTTTTT
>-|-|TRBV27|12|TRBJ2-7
CASRAPGGEQYF
TGTGCCAGCCGGGCCCCCGGGGGCGAGCAGTACTTC
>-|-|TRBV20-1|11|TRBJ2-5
CSATLQETQYF
TGCAGTGCTACCCTCCAAGAGACCCAGTACTTC
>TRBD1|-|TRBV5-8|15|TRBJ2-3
CASSWGQGSTDTQYF
TGTGCCAGCAGCTGGGGACAGGGTAGCACAGATACGCAGTATTTT
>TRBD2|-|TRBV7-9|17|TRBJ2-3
CASSSRRGLAGGDTQYF
TGTGCCAGCAGCTCCCGGCGGGGGCTAGCGGGAGGAGATACGCAGTATTTT
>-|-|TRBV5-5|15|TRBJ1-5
CASSLIGSEDQPQHF
TGTGCCAGCAGCTTAATTGGGAGCGAAGATCAGCCCCAGCATTTT
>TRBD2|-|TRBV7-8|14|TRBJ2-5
CASSLGRGRETQYF
TGTGCCAGCAGCTTAGGGCGGGGGAGAGAGACCCAGTACTTC
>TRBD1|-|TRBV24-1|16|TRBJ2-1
CATSDLGQGAEGEQFF
TGTGCCACCAGTGATTTGGGACAGGGGGCCGAAGGTGAGCAGTTCTTC
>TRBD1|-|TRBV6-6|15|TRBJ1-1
CASRTEQGANTEAFF
TGTGCCAGCAGAACTGAACAGGGGGCCAACACTGAAGCTTTCTTT
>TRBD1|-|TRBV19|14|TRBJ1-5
CARRQGNRNQPQHF
TGTGCCAGACGACAGGGGAATCGGAATCAGCCCCAGCATTTT
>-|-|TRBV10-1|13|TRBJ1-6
CASQGDVNSPLHF
TGCGCCAGTCAGGGTGATGTTAATTCACCCCTCCACTTT
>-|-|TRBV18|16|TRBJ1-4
CASSPFSSATNEKLFF
TGTGCCAGCTCACCTTTCTCGAGTGCAACTAATGAAAAACTGTTTTTT
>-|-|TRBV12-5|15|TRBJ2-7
CASALSGSNSYEQYF
TGTGCTAGTGCTCTATCAGGGTCAAACTCCTACGAGCAGTACTTC
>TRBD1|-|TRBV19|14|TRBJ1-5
CASGGTGGNQPQHF
TGTGCCAGTGGCGGGACAGGGGGCAATCAGCCCCAGCATTTT
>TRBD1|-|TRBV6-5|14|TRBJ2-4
CASSSDDRGNIQYF
TGTGCCAGCAGTTCCGACGACAGGGGAAACATTCAGTACTTC
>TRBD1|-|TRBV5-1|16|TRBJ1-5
CASSLAGGRGEQPQHF
TGCGCCAGCAGCTTGGCCGGGGGCAGGGGGGAGCAGCCCCAGCATTTT
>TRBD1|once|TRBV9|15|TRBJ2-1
CASSQGQGVNNEQFF
TGTGCCAGCAGCCAGGGACAGGGGGTCAATAATGAGCAGTTCTTC
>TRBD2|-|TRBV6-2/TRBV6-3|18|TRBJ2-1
CASSYFGTSGRGHNEQFF
TGTGCCAGCAGTTACTTCGGGACTAGCGGGAGGGGGCACAATGAGCAGTTCTTC
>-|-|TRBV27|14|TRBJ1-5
CASSLSAGNQPQHF
TGTGCCAGCAGTTTATCGGCAGGGAATCAGCCCCAGCATTTT
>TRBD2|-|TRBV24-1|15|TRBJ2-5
CATSAHGLGDQTQYF
TGTGCCACCAGTGCCCACGGACTAGGGGACCAGACCCAGTACTTC
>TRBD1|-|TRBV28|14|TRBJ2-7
CASKPGQVTYEQYF
TGTGCCAGCAAGCCGGGACAGGTGACCTACGAGCAGTACTTC
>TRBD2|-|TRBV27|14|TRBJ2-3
CASSLGLVSDTQYF
TGTGCCAGCAGTCTCGGACTAGTCTCAGATACGCAGTATTTT
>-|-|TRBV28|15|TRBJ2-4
CASSFTGLAKNIQYF
TGTGCCAGCAGTTTCACAGGGCTAGCCAAAAACATTCAGTACTTC
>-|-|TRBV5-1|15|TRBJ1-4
CASSLGQPTNEKLFF
TGCGCCAGCAGCTTGGGACAGCCAACTAATGAAAAACTGTTTTTT
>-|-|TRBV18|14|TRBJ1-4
CASGLDRTNEKLFF
TGTGCCAGCGGCTTAGACAGAACTAATGAAAAACTGTTTTTT
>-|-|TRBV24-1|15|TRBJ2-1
CATGGPGSVNNEQFF
TGTGCCACCGGAGGGCCAGGGTCTGTTAACAATGAGCAGTTCTTC
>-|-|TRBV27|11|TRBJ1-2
CASSPGYGYTF
TGTGCCAGCAGCCCCGGCTATGGCTACACCTTC
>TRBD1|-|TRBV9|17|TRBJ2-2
CASSVQATGAGTGELFF
TGTGCCAGCAGCGTTCAGGCGACAGGGGCAGGCACCGGGGAGCTGTTTTTT
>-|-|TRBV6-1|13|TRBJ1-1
CASSLGENTEAFF
TGTGCCAGCAGTTTAGGGGAGAACACTGAAGCTTTCTTT
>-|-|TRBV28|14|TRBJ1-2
CASSFEPEAYGYTF
TGTGCCAGCAGTTTCGAGCCAGAGGCCTATGGCTACACCTTC
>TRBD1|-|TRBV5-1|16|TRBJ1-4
CASSSQGGQGNEKLFF
TGCGCCAGCAGCAGTCAAGGGGGACAGGGTAATGAAAAACTGTTTTTT
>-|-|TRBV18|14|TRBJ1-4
CASSPGSEWEKLFF
TGTGCCAGCTCACCCGGGTCCGAGTGGGAAAAACTGTTTTTT
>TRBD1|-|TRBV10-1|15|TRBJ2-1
CASSDRTGAYNEQFF
TGCGCCAGCAGTGACCGGACAGGGGCGTACAATGAACAGTTCTTC
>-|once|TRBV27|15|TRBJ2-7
CASSLVGGQSYEQYF
TGTGCCAGCAGTTTGGTGGGGGGACAGTCCTACGAGCAGTACTTC
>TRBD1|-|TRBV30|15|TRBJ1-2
CAWSSRQGASYGYTF
TGTGCCTGGAGTTCCCGACAGGGGGCTTCCTATGGCTACACCTTC
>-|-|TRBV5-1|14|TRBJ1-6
CASSSAGGNSPLHF
TGCGCCAGCAGCTCAGCAGGAGGTAATTCACCCCTCCACTTT
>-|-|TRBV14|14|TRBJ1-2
CASSQVQEPYGYTF
TGTGCCAGCAGCCAGGTACAGGAACCCTATGGCTACACCTTC
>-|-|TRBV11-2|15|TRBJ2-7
CASSLEWTEADEQYF
TGTGCCAGCAGCTTAGAGTGGACAGAAGCGGACGAGCAGTACTTC
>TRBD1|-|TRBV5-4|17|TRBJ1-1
CASSLYRGAPGDTEAFF
TGTGCCAGCAGCTTATACAGGGGAGCTCCGGGGGACACTGAAGCTTTCTTT
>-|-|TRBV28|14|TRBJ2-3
CASSKDYPTDTQYF
TGTGCCAGCAGTAAGGACTACCCCACAGATACGCAGTATTTT
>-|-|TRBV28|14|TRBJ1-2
CASSSPGQNYGYTF
TGTGCCAGCAGTTCTCCCGGACAGAACTATGGCTACACCTTC